These 6 T cell receptor beta chains were all obtained from the same sample, sequenced in a study of cytomegalovirus exposure and HLA in healthy donors. PCR was performed using 60 Vbeta and 13 Jbeta primers. Profiling relied on immunoSEQ multiplex PCR, and the TCRdb table lists in-frame clones only, not all of them. The sample includes about 250,000 clones, roughly 85% of them seen just once. What was sequenced was PBMCs. The receptor set was obtained from a girl aged 2 to 9 in good health and CMV-seronegative.

The CDR3 protein is CASSQEGGSGASNQPQHF. CDR3 coding DNA: TGTGCCAGCAGCCAAGAGGGAGGGAGTGGAGCAAGCAATCAGCCCCAGCATTTT. V and J are TRBV4-2 and TRBJ1-5; unclear D gene. Between the trimmed V and J ends, which lost 0 bases and 1 base, there was a span of 16 bases. This CDR3 contains 18 residues. Germline V gives CDR1 LGHNA, CDR2 YNFKEQ.

This clone showed up just a few times. The V call is TRBV5-1, the J call TRBJ2-1, with 8 bases matching TRBD2. After removal of 1 base from V and 5 bases from J, the junction contained 5 bases not matched to a gene. From germline, CDR1 is SGHRS and CDR2 YFSETQ. The CDR3 is made up of 15 amino acids. CDR3 sequence (DNA): TGCGCCAGCAGCTTGACTAGCGGCCCTAACAATGAGCAGTTCTTC. The encoded protein is CASSLTSGPNNEQFF.

The chain employs TRBV19 and TRBJ1-5; 8 bases are a match to TRBD1. Trimming took 7 bases from V and 0 from J; bases not matched to a gene: 14. Germline lookup yields CDR1 LNHDA and CDR2 SQIVND (reference sequence). This CDR3 is built from 18 residues. CDR3 amino acids: CASTGQGGLSYSNQPQHF. The CDR3 bases are TGTGCCAGTACAGGACAGGGAGGGTTGAGCTATAGCAATCAGCCCCAGCATTTT.

This clone has just a few counts. The gene calls are TRBV5-1 and TRBJ2-2; D is uncertain. The CDR3 length is 15 residues. The V gene lost 0 bases and the J gene lost 4 bases, with 10 bases spanning the gap. Germline CDR1 and CDR2: SGHRS and YFSETQ. CDR3 protein: CASSLDFAGTGELFF. DNA for the CDR3: TGCGCCAGCAGCTTGGACTTTGCCGGCACCGGGGAGCTGTTTTTT.

A single count supports this clone. This chain joins TRBV2 and TRBJ1-1; 9 bases map to TRBD1. The CDR3 consists of 13 residues. Germline V gene sequence: CDR1 SNHLY, CDR2 FYNNEI. Trimming took 7 bases from V and 3 from J; bases not matched to a gene: 3. The CDR3 reads CASIRTGDTEAFF. The DNA of the CDR3 is TGTGCCAGCATCAGGACAGGGGACACTGAAGCTTTCTTT.

V usage is TRBV29-1 and J usage is TRBJ2-5; a weak D match, TRBD2 (6 bases). Germline assignment: CDR1 SQVTM and CDR2 ANQGSEA. V lost 3 bases to trimming and J lost 5 bases, with 10 bases between them. CDR3 size: 12 residues. The CDR3 is CSVDPGGETQYF. CDR3 DNA sequence: TGCAGCGTTGATCCCGGAGGGGAGACCCAGTACTTC.